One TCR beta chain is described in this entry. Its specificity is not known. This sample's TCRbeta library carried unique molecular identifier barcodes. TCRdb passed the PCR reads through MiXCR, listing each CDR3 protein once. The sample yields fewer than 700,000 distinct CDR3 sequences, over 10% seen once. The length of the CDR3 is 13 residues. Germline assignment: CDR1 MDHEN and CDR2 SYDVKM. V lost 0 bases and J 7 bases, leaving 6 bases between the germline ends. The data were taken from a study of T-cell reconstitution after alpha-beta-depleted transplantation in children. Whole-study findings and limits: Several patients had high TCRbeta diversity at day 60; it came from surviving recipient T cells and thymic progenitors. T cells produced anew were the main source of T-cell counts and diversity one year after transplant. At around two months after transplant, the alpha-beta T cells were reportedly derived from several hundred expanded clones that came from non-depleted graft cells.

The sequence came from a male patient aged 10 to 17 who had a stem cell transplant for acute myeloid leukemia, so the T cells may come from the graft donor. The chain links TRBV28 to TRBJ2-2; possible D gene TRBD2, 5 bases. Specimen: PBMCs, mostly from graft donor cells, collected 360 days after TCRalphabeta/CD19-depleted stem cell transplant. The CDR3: CASSLWGDGELFF. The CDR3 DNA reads TGTGCCAGCAGTTTATGGGGAGACGGGGAGCTGTTTTTT.